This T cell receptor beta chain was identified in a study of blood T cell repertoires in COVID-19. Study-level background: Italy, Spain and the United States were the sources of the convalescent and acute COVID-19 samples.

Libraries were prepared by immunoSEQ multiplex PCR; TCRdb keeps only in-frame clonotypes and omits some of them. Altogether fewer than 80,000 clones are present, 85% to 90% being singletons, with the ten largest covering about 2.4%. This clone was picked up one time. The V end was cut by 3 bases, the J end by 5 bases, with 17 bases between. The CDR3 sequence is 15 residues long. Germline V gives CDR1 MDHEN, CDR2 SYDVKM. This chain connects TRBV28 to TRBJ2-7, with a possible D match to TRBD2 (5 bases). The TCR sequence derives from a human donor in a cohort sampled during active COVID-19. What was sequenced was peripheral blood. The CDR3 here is CASSLEPQEVHEQYF. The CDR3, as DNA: TGTGCCAGCAGTTTGGAACCCCAGGAGGTCCACGAGCAGTACTTC.